The present T cell receptor beta chain was sequenced within a study of blood T cell repertoires in COVID-19. Sequencing was performed with immunoSEQ multiplex PCR; in TCRdb, only in-frame clones are kept and a portion is missing. The sample has some 160,000 clones; more than 85% are singletons. This CDR3 has 15 amino acids. The germline V gene encodes CDR1 SGHDT and CDR2 YYEEEE. V shed 4 bases, J shed 5 bases, and the junction held 6 bases outside the gene matches. Sample: peripheral blood. The clonotype comes from an elderly woman with COVID-19, enrolled during active disease. This chain links TRBV5-6 with TRBJ1-3; 10 nucleotides align to TRBD1. CDR3 sequence reads: CASSTRDRGRNTIYF. The CDR3 DNA sequence: TGTGCCAGCAGCACCCGGGACAGGGGTAGAAACACCATATATTTT.